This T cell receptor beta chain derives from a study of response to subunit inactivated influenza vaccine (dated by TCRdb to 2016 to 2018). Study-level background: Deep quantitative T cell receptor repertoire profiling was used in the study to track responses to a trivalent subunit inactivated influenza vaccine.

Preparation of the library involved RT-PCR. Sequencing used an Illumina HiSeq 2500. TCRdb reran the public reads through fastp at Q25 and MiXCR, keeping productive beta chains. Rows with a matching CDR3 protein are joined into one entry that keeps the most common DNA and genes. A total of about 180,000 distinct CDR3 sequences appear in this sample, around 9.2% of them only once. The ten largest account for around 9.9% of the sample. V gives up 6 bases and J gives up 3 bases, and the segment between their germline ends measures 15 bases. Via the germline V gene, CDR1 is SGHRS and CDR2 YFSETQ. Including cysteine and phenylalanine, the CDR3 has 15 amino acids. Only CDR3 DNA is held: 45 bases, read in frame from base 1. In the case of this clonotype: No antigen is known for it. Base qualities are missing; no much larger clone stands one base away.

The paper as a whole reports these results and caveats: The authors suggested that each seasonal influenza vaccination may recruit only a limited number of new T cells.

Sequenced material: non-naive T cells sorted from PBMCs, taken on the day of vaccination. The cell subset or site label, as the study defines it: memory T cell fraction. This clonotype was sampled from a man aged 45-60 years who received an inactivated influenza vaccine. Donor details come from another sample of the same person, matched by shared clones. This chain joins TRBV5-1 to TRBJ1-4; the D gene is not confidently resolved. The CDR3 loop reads CASKEMTSSNEKLFF. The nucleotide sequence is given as TGCGCCAGCAAGGAGATGACATCCTCTAATGAAAAACTGTTTTTT.